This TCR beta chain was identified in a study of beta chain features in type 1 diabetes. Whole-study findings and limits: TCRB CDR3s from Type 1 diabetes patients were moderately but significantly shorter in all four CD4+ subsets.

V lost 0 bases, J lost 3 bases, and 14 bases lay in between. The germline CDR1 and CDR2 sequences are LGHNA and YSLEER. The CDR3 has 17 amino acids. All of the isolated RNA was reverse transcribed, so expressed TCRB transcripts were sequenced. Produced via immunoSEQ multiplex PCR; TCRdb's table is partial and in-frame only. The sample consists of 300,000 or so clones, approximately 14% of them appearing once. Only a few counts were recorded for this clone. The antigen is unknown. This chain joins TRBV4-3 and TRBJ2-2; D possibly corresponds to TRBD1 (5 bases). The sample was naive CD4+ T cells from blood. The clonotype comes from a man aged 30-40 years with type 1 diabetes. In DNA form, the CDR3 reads TGCGCCAGCAGCCAAGACGTGGTAGGGGTAGACACCGGGGAGCTGTTTTTT. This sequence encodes CASSQDVVGVDTGELFF.